The rows below give T cell receptor beta chains drawn from one sample of a study of CD8+ T cells in alopecia areata. The protocol was immunoSEQ multiplex PCR, while the TCRdb copy is restricted to in-frame clones and leaves out a portion. This sample has roughly 250,000 clones; under 80% occur once, and the top ten carry under 1.5%. The sequencing used CD4+ T cells sorted from blood, collected at week 0. The receptor set was obtained from a human donor with alopecia areata. The CDR3 runs from the conserved cysteine through the conserved F or W. The D gene is left open where the match is weak. Expanded clones get a size class; other rows say once, few or many, or leave the size out.

v_call	d_call	clone_size	j_call	cdr3_nt	cdr3_aa
TRBV30	.	.	TRBJ1-5	TGTGCCTGGAGGGGTCAGGGAGGCAATCAGCCCCAGCATTTT	CAWRGQGGNQPQHF
TRBV25-1	.	.	TRBJ1-2	TGTGCCAGCAGTATCACCAACTATGGCTACACCTTC	CASSITNYGYTF
TRBV6-1	.	.	TRBJ1-6	TGTGCCAGCAGTGAAGGGACCCGGGATTCACCCCTCCACTTT	CASSEGTRDSPLHF
TRBV30	.	.	TRBJ1-2	TGTGCCTGGAGTGTAGCTGGGGGCTACACCTTC	CAWSVAGGYTF
TRBV29-1	.	.	TRBJ2-7	TGCAGCGTCAACGACAGGAACTCCTACGAGCAGTACTTC	CSVNDRNSYEQYF
TRBV7-2	.	many	TRBJ2-2	TGTGCCAGCAGCTTATATGGCGGGGAGCTGTTTTTT	CASSLYGGELFF
TRBV2	.	.	TRBJ1-5	TGTGCCGGCAGTGAAAGGCAGGGTTATGATCAGCCCCAGCATTTT	CAGSERQGYDQPQHF
TRBV2	.	.	TRBJ1-2	TGTGCCAGCAGTGAATGGCACAGGCAGAGTGGCTACACCTTC	CASSEWHRQSGYTF
TRBV10-2	.	few	TRBJ2-6	TGCGCCAGCACCGCAGGGCACTCTGGGGCCAACGTCCTGACTTTC	CASTAGHSGANVLTF
TRBV29-1	.	.	TRBJ2-5	TGCAGCCTTGGGGTGGGTCAAGAGACCCAGTACTTC	CSLGVGQETQYF
TRBV15	.	.	TRBJ2-3	TGTGCCACCAGCAGAGATCAGCCCAGAGCCACAGATACGCAGTATTTT	CATSRDQPRATDTQYF
TRBV5-1	TRBD2	.	TRBJ2-1	TGCGCCAGCAGAACCGGGACTAGTTTAAGTGAGCAGTTCTTC	CASRTGTSLSEQFF
TRBV27	TRBD1	.	TRBJ2-6	TGTGCCAGCAGTCCCGGGACAGGCCCCCTGGGGGCCAACGTCCTGACTTTC	CASSPGTGPLGANVLTF
TRBV29-1	TRBD1	.	TRBJ1-2	TGCAGCGTCATGGACAGGTTCGATGGCTACACCTTC	CSVMDRFDGYTF
TRBV7-2	.	few	TRBJ1-2	TGTGCCAGCAGCTTCAGGTGGGAAGGCTACACCTTC	CASSFRWEGYTF
TRBV30	TRBD1	few	TRBJ2-3	TGTGCCTGGAGTAAGGACAGGGAGCCCAAGTTT	CAWSKDREPKF
TRBV30	TRBD1	.	TRBJ1-6	TGTGCCTGGAGTGTCTGGGACAGGGGCTATAATTCACCCCTCCACTTT	CAWSVWDRGYNSPLHF
TRBV19	TRBD1	.	TRBJ1-2	TGTGCCAGCGGGATGACCGGGACAGGGGGTATTCAACATGGCTACACCTTC	CASGMTGTGGIQHGYTF
TRBV27	.	.	TRBJ1-4	TGTGCCAGCAGTTTTCGGGGGCAGGAAAAACTGTTTTTT	CASSFRGQEKLFF
TRBV4-1	.	.	TRBJ1-2	TGCGCCAGCAGCCAAGATTTCAGGGCAGCTAACTATGGCTACACCTTC	CASSQDFRAANYGYTF
TRBV4-1	TRBD1	few	TRBJ2-5	TGCGCCAGCAGCCAAGTCGGGACAGGGTTGGAGACCCAGTACTTC	CASSQVGTGLETQYF
TRBV6-4	TRBD1	.	TRBJ1-2	TGTGCCAGCAGTGACATCGGACAGGGTCTAAGCTATGGCTACACCTTC	CASSDIGQGLSYGYTF
TRBV25-1	.	.	TRBJ1-5	TGTGCCAGCAGTGAGGGGTACGGCAATCAGCCCCAGCATTTT	CASSEGYGNQPQHF
TRBV27	.	.	TRBJ2-2	TGTGCCAGCAGTTTGGTGAGGAACACCGGGGAGCTGTTTTTT	CASSLVRNTGELFF
TRBV2	TRBD2	.	TRBJ2-7	TGTGCCAGCAGTGAAAGGGAGGGCGAGTACTACGAGCAGTACTTC	CASSEREGEYYEQYF
TRBV30	TRBD1	.	TRBJ2-1	TGTGCCTGGAGGCCTCCGGGACAGACTCAAAATGAGCAGTTCTTC	CAWRPPGQTQNEQFF
TRBV30	.	.	TRBJ1-6	TGTGCCTGGAGTGTACAGCTCTCCTATAATTCACCCCTCCACTTT	CAWSVQLSYNSPLHF
TRBV29-1	.	.	TRBJ1-6	TGCAGCGTTGAGGACAACTATAATTCACCCCTCCACTTT	CSVEDNYNSPLHF
TRBV29-1	.	.	TRBJ2-1	TGCAGCGTTGGGTTTTGGGGCAATGAGCAGTTCTTC	CSVGFWGNEQFF
TRBV30	.	.	TRBJ1-5	TGTGCCTGGAGTCCAACGTGGGGGGGTCAGCCCCAGCATTTT	CAWSPTWGGQPQHF
TRBV29-1	.	few	TRBJ2-3	TGCAGCGTTGACCACCGAGAGGTGGGGCTCAGGACAGATACGCAGTATTTT	CSVDHREVGLRTDTQYF
TRBV5-1	.	.	TRBJ1-5	TGCGCCAGCAGCTTGGAAGGCGCTCAGCCCCAGCATTTT	CASSLEGAQPQHF
TRBV6-5	.	.	TRBJ2-2	TGTGCCAGCAGTTACCAGGGGGGACTAGTCGGGGAGCTGTTTTTT	CASSYQGGLVGELFF
TRBV5-6	.	.	TRBJ2-1	TGTGCCAGCAGCCTGGGGATTAGTTACTACAATGAGCAGTTCTTC	CASSLGISYYNEQFF
TRBV6-5	.	once	TRBJ2-3	TGTGCCAGCAGTTACGGCGGGGGCGCAGATACGCAGTATTTT	CASSYGGGADTQYF
TRBV30	.	few	TRBJ1-5	TGTGCCTGGAGCGGACACGATCAGCCCCAGCATTTT	CAWSGHDQPQHF
TRBV7-9	.	once	TRBJ1-2	TGTGCCAGCAGCCCCAGGGACACCTATGGCTACACCTTC	CASSPRDTYGYTF
TRBV30	.	few	TRBJ2-1	TGTGCCTGGGAGGGGGGCAATGAGCAGTTCTTC	CAWEGGNEQFF
TRBV30	TRBD1	.	TRBJ1-5	TGTGCCTGGAGGAAAGGGACAGGCCATAATCAGCCCCAGCATTTT	CAWRKGTGHNQPQHF
TRBV4-2	.	few	TRBJ2-3	TGTGCCAGCAGCCAAGCAACGGCGGGGGCCTCCACAGATACGCAGTATTTT	CASSQATAGASTDTQYF
TRBV30	TRBD1	.	TRBJ1-3	TGTGCCTGGAAGGGACAGGCCTCTGGAAACACCATATATTTT	CAWKGQASGNTIYF
TRBV25-1	.	.	TRBJ2-6	TGTGCCAGCAGTGAATATCCCAGGACTGGGGCCAACGTCCTGACTTTC	CASSEYPRTGANVLTF
TRBV4-3	.	.	TRBJ2-5	TGCGCCAGCAGCCAGGATTGGGGGGCCGAGACCCAGTACTTC	CASSQDWGAETQYF
TRBV18	.	.	TRBJ1-1	TGTGCCAGCTCACCAGGACAGATCGGTTGGTACACTGAAGCTTTCTTT	CASSPGQIGWYTEAFF
TRBV18	.	.	TRBJ2-5	TGTGCCAGCTCACCGTCACGAGAGACCCAGTACTTC	CASSPSRETQYF
TRBV10-3	TRBD2	few	TRBJ2-1	TGTGCCATCACGTCTAGCGGGGGGACGGATGAGCAGTTCTTC	CAITSSGGTDEQFF
TRBV25-1	.	.	TRBJ1-1	TGTGCCAGCATTAGGGGCGAGAGCTCTGAAGCTTTCTTT	CASIRGESSEAFF
TRBV5-4	.	few	TRBJ2-5	TGTGCCAGCAGCTTGGCCCGGGGACCCGGGGAGACCCAGTACTTC	CASSLARGPGETQYF
TRBV29-1	.	.	TRBJ2-5	TGCAGCGTTGACAGGCAAGAGACCCAGTACTTC	CSVDRQETQYF
TRBV15	.	.	TRBJ1-2	TGTGCCACCAGCCGATTCACGGCCTCCCCGACAGACGGCTACACCTTC	CATSRFTASPTDGYTF
TRBV29-1	.	few	TRBJ2-5	TGCAGCGTTGACCCCCCTGGGGGGCGGGAGACCCAGTACTTC	CSVDPPGGRETQYF
TRBV27	TRBD1	.	TRBJ1-4	TGTGCCAGCAGTTTCGGCGACAGGGGTAGGGAAAAACTGTTTTTT	CASSFGDRGREKLFF
TRBV7-2	.	.	TRBJ1-1	TGTGCCAGCAGCCCCAGGGTCAACACTGAAGCTTTCTTT	CASSPRVNTEAFF
TRBV30	.	.	TRBJ2-4	TGTGCCTGGAAAGTATTTGACATTCAGTACTTC	CAWKVFDIQYF